The rows below give T cell receptor beta chains drawn from one sample of a study of beta chain features in type 1 diabetes. Generated by immunoSEQ multiplex PCR, the TCRdb table keeps only in-frame clones and is missing some. The table shows about 290,000 clones, with 7.5% to 9.5% occurring only once. The source material was central memory CD4+ T cells from blood. The receptors come from a woman aged 18-29 years in good health. Both conserved end residues are part of each CDR3. D genes are given only for firm matches. Clone size appears in some rows only: once, few, many, or a class for an expanded clone.

>-|TRBD1|TRBV10-3|TRBJ1-2
TGTGCCATCGGGACCGGGACAGGGTACAATGGCTACACCTTC
CAIGTGTGYNGYTF
>few|TRBD2|TRBV7-8|TRBJ2-3
TGTGCCAGCAGCTTAGCGCGGAGCGGGAGGGTGGATACGCAGTATTTT
CASSLARSGRVDTQYF
>-|-|TRBV5-6|TRBJ2-3
TGTGCCAGCATCCACAATATTAGGTCCACAGATACGCAGTATTTT
CASIHNIRSTDTQYF
>-|TRBD1|TRBV5-6|TRBJ2-3
TGTGCCAGCACCGACAGGGGTTTATCAGATACGCAGTATTTT
CASTDRGLSDTQYF
>few|-|TRBV19|TRBJ2-5
TGTGCCAGTAGTGATATGGCGGTGGGGGGTTTCCAAGAGACCCAGTACTTC
CASSDMAVGGFQETQYF
>many|-|TRBV4-2|TRBJ2-6
TGTGCCAGCAGTCAATCTGGGGCCAACGTCCTGACTTTC
CASSQSGANVLTF
>few|-|TRBV2|TRBJ1-5
TGTGCCAGCAGTGAAGCCGGAGTCAGCTATCAGCCCCAGCATTTT
CASSEAGVSYQPQHF
>-|-|TRBV18|TRBJ1-2
TGTGCCAGCTCACCAGGGGGTCCTACCTATGGCTACACCTTC
CASSPGGPTYGYTF
>-|TRBD1|TRBV7-3|TRBJ1-4
TGTGCCAGCAGTCTCTCGACAGGGTATATACCGAAACTGTTTTTT
CASSLSTGYIPKLFF
>few|-|TRBV18|TRBJ1-4
TGTGCCAGCTCACTCGGGCCCCGTCCGGAAAAACTGTTTTTT
CASSLGPRPEKLFF
>few|-|TRBV19|TRBJ2-5
TGTGCCAGTAGTATGCCCCGGTCCCCGTCGAAGACCCAGTACTTC
CASSMPRSPSKTQYF
>-|-|TRBV11-2|TRBJ2-3
TGTGCCAGCAGCCCACAGAGGACGGTCAGCACAGATACGCAGTATTTT
CASSPQRTVSTDTQYF